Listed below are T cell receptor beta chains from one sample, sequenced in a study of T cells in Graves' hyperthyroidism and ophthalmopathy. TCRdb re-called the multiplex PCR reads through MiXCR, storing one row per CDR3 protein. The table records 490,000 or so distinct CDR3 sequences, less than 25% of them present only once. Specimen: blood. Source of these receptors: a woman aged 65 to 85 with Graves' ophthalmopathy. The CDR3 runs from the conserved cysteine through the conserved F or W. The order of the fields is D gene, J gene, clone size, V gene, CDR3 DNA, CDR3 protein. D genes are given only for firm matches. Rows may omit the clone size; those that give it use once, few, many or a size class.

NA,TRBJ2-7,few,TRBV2,TGTGCCAGCAACCCGGTAAGGGGCCACGAGCAGTACTTC,CASNPVRGHEQYF
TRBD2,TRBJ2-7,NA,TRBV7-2,TGTGCCAGCAGCTTGACTAGCGGGTACTACGAGCAGTACTTC,CASSLTSGYYEQYF
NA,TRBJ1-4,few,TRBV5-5,TGTGCCAGCAGCCGTTTCACAGGGAGTGGAGAAAAACTGTTTTTT,CASSRFTGSGEKLFF
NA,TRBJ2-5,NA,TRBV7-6,TGTGCCAGCAGCTCAACCCCCAAAGGGACTCAAGAGACCCAGTACTTC,CASSSTPKGTQETQYF
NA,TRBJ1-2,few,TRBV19,TGTGCCAGTAGTATAGCGGACAGCCACTATGGCTACACCTTC,CASSIADSHYGYTF
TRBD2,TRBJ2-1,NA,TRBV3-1,TGTGCCAGCCAGACTAGCGGGAGCTTCTATGAGCAGTTCTTC,CASQTSGSFYEQFF
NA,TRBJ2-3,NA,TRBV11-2,TGTGCCAGCAGTCAAGATCGCCTAACAGATACGCAGTATTTT,CASSQDRLTDTQYF
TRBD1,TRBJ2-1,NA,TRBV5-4,TGTGCCAGCAGCGCGGGACAGGGACCCTTTGACGCGCAGTTCTTC,CASSAGQGPFDAQFF
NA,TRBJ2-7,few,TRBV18,TGTGCCAGCTCACCCCTTGAACCTGCCTACGAGCAGTACTTC,CASSPLEPAYEQYF
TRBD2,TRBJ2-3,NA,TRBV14,TGTGCCAGCAGCCCCCTTTGGGGGAGGGGATCAGATACGCAGTATTTT,CASSPLWGRGSDTQYF
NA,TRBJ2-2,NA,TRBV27,TGTGCCAGCAGTTTAACTAATCCTATTTATCGACTCGCCGGGGAGCTGTTTTTT,CASSLTNPIYRLAGELFF
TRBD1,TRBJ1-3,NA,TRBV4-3,TGCGCCAGCAGCCAAGATTGGGGACAGCATCTATTT,CASSQDWGQHLF
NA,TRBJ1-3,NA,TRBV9,TGTGCCAGCAGCCTCGGAGGCTTTTCCTCTGGAAACACCATATATTTT,CASSLGGFSSGNTIYF
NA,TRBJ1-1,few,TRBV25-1,TGTGCCAGCAGTGAATACGGACGGAATTCGAACACTGAAGCTTTCTTT,CASSEYGRNSNTEAFF
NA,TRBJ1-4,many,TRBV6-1,TGTGCCAGCAGGGACGAGAGGGTTGAGGAAAAACTGTTTTTT,CASRDERVEEKLFF
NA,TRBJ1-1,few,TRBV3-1,TGTGCCAGCAGCCACGAAAGGAACACTGAAGCTTTCTTT,CASSHERNTEAFF
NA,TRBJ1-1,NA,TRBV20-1,TGCAGTGCTAAGGGTTATGAGACTGAAACTTTCTTT,CSAKGYETETFF
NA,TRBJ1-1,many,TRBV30,TGTGCCTGGAGTGGTTCGGCTGAAGCTTTCTTT,CAWSGSAEAFF
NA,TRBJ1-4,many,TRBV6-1,TGTGCCGCCAAGGGCGGAGCAACTAATGAAAAACTGTTTTTT,CAAKGGATNEKLFF
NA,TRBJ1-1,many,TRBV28,TGTGCCAGCAGGGATCTCCTCGGGGGCACTGAAGCTTTCTTT,CASRDLLGGTEAFF
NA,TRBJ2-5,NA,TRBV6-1,TGTGCCAGCAGTGAATTCAGGGGTGTGACCCAGTACTTC,CASSEFRGVTQYF
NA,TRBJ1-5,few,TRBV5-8,TGTGCCAGCAGTAAAGGGCGTTATAGCAATCAGCCCCAGCATTTT,CASSKGRYSNQPQHF
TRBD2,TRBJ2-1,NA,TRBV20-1,TGCAGTGCTAGACCATCTAGCGGGAGTTACAATGAGCAGTTCTTC,CSARPSSGSYNEQFF
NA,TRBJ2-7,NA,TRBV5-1,TGCGCCAGCAGCTTTTATCAGGGCACCTACGAGCAGTACTTC,CASSFYQGTYEQYF
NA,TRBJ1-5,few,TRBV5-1,TGCGCCAGCAGCGCCTCAGGTTCTCAGCCCCAGCATTTT,CASSASGSQPQHF
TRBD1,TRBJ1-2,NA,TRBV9,TGTGCCAGCAGCGTAGGACAGGGGTTTGTCTATGGCTACACCTTC,CASSVGQGFVYGYTF
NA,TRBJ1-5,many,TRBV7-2,TGTGCCAGCAGCTGGGTCGGGGGCCAGCCCCAGCATTTT,CASSWVGGQPQHF
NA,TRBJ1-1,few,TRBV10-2,TGCGCCAGCAGTGAGTCGTGGGGGACTGAAGCTTTCTTT,CASSESWGTEAFF
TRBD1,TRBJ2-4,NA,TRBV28,TGTGCCAGTCAGACAGGGGTATTAAGTGGAAACATTCAGTACTTC,CASQTGVLSGNIQYF
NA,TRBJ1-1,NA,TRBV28,TGTGCCAGCAGCTTAGGGGCAGCCGAAGCTTTCTTT,CASSLGAAEAFF
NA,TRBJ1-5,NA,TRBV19,TGTGCCAGTAGTATGAATGGGCAGGGCAATCAGCCCCAGCATTTT,CASSMNGQGNQPQHF
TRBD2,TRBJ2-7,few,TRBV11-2,TGTGCCAGCAGCCACTATAGCGGGAGAGGCCACGAGCAGTACTTC,CASSHYSGRGHEQYF
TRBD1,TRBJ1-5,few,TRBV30,TGTGCCTGGAGTGTAGGACAGGGGAGCAATCAGCCCCAGCATTTT,CAWSVGQGSNQPQHF
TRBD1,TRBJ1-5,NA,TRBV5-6,TGTGCCAGCGGCTCGACAGGGGGGGTTAGCAATCAGCCCCAGCATTTT,CASGSTGGVSNQPQHF
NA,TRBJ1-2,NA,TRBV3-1,TGTGCCAGCAGCCAAGATCTGGCAGCACAGGGCTACACCTTC,CASSQDLAAQGYTF
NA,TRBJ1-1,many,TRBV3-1,TGTGCCAGCAGCCAAGTGGGTCGCGCTGAAGCTTTCTTT,CASSQVGRAEAFF
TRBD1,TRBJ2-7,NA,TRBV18,TGTGCCAGCTCACTCCGACAGGGTAGTTACGAGCAGTACTTC,CASSLRQGSYEQYF
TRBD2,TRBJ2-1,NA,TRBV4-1,TGCGCCAGCAGCCAAGCGATTACAGCGGGAGGGGGGGATGAGCAGTTCTTC,CASSQAITAGGGDEQFF
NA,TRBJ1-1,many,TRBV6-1,TGTGCCAGCAGTGAGGCCACAGGGTGGGCAACTGAAGCTTTCTTT,CASSEATGWATEAFF
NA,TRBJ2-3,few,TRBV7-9,TGTGCCAGCAGCCGATGGGGCTTAGATACGCAGTATTTT,CASSRWGLDTQYF
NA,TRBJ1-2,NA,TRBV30,TGTGCCTGGAAACCACCAGACTATGGCTACACCTTC,CAWKPPDYGYTF
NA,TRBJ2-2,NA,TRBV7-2,TGTGCCAGCAGCTTAGGTCCGGGACAACACGGGGAGCTGTTTTTT,CASSLGPGQHGELFF
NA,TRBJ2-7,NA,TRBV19,TGTGCCAGTAGTATTTCACACAGCCCTTCGGATACTTACGAGCAGTACTTC,CASSISHSPSDTYEQYF